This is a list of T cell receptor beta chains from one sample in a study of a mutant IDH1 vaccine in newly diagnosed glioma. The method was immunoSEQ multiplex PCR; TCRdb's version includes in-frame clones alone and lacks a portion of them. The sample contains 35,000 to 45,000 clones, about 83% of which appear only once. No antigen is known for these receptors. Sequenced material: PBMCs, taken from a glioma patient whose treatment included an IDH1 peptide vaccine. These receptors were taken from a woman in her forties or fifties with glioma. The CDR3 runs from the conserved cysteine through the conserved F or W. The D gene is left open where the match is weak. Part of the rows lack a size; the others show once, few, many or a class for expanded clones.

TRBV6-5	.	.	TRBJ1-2	TGTGCCAGCAGTTTCCCAGGGGCCCCTGGCTACACCTTC	CASSFPGAPGYTF
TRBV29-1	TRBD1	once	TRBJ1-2	TGCAGCGTCTCCGGGACAGGGATCGGCTACACCTTC	CSVSGTGIGYTF
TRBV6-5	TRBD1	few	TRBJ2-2	TGTGCCAGCAGCTCCGGGACAGGGAACGGGGAGCTGTTTTTT	CASSSGTGNGELFF
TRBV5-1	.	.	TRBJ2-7	TGCGCCAGCAGCTTGGACCCGGGCTACGAGCAGTACTTC	CASSLDPGYEQYF
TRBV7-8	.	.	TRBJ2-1	TGTGCCAGCAGCTTAAGCAATGAGCAGTTCTTC	CASSLSNEQFF
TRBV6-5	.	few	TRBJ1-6	TGTGCCAGCAGTTGGGAGGGTCGGGGTTCACCCCTCCACTTT	CASSWEGRGSPLHF
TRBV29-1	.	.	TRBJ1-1	TGCAGCGCTTGGCCCCCCTCGAACACTGAAGCTTTCTTT	CSAWPPSNTEAFF
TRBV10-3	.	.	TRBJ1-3	TGTGCCATCAGTGAGCTGATCTCTGGAAACACCATATATTTT	CAISELISGNTIYF
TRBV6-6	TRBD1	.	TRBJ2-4	TGTGCCAGCAGCGGACAGGGGGTCGCCAAAAACATTCAGTACTTC	CASSGQGVAKNIQYF
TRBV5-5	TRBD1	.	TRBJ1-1	TGTGCCAGCAGCTTGGCCGGGACAGGGAACACTGAAGCTTTCTTT	CASSLAGTGNTEAFF
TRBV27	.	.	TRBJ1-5	TGTGCCAGCAGTACGAGACAGGGCAATCAGCCCCAGCATTTT	CASSTRQGNQPQHF
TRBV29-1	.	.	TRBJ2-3	TGCAGCGTTGAAGGGGGAAGGGTTCTGGGAACAGATACGCAGTATTTT	CSVEGGRVLGTDTQYF
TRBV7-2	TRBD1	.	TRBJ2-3	TGTGCCAGCAGCGAGGGGGCGGCTTTACCCGAGGCCACGCAGTATTTT	CASSEGAALPEATQYF
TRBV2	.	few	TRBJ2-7	TGTGCCAGCAGTGCACAGGGTTTGAACGAGCAGTACTTC	CASSAQGLNEQYF
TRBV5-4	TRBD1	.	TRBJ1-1	TGTGCCAGCAGCGGGGAACAGGGGTACACTGAAGCTTTCTTT	CASSGEQGYTEAFF
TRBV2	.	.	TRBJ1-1	TGTGCCAGCGTTTACAGGGTAATGAACACTGAAGCTTTCTTT	CASVYRVMNTEAFF
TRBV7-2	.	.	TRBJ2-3	TGTGCCAGCAGCTTCTTGAAGCTCCCTTCCGGAGATACGCAGTATTTT	CASSFLKLPSGDTQYF
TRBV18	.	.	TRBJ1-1	TGTGCCAGCTCACCTCAGGGCAGAACTGAAGCTTTCTTT	CASSPQGRTEAFF
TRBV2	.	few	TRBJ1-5	TGTGCCAGCAAGGGAGACTGGTCCGGCAATCAGCCCCAGCATTTT	CASKGDWSGNQPQHF
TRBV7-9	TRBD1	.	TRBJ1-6	TGTGCCAGCAGCTCAACAGGGGGTATGACCTATAATTCACCCCTCCACTTT	CASSSTGGMTYNSPLHF
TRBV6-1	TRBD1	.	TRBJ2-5	TGTGCCAGCAGAACGGACAGGGGTGGGGTAGAGACCCAGTACTTC	CASRTDRGGVETQYF
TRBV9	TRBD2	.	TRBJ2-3	TGTGCCAGCAGCCTGCCGACTAGCGGGGGGACAAGCACAGATACGCAGTATTTT	CASSLPTSGGTSTDTQYF
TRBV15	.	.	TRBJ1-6	TGTGCCACCAGCTGGGGCGAGGGGGGGCCGCCCCTCCACTTT	CATSWGEGGPPLHF
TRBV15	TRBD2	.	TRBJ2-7	TGTGCCACCAGCACCGGGACTAGCGGGTACGAGCAGTACTTC	CATSTGTSGYEQYF
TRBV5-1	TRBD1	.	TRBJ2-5	TGCGCCAGCAGCGGGGGACAGGGGGCTCAAGAGACCCAGTACTTC	CASSGGQGAQETQYF
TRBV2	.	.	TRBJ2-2	TGTGCCAGCACGTCCGGCACCGGGGAGCTGTTTTTT	CASTSGTGELFF
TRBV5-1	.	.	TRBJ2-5	TGCGCCAGCAGCTTGGTCTCGGGGGAGACCCAGTACTTC	CASSLVSGETQYF
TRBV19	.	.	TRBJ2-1	TGTGCCAGTAGTATGTTAGAACTAGACAATGAGCAGTTCTTC	CASSMLELDNEQFF
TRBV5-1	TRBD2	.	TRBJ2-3	TGCGCCAGCAGCTTGTTTCTAGCGGGCCCTACAGATACGCAGTATTTT	CASSLFLAGPTDTQYF
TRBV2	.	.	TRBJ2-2	TGTGCCAACGGGGAGACAGCTAACACCGGGGAGCTGTTTTTT	CANGETANTGELFF
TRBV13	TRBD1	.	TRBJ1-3	TGTGCCAGCAGCCCAAAGCGGACAGGGAGTGGAAACACCATATATTTT	CASSPKRTGSGNTIYF
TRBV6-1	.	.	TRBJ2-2	TGTGCCAGCAGTGCCATACCTGACACCGGGGAGCTGTTTTTT	CASSAIPDTGELFF
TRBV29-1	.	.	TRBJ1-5	TGCAGCGTTTCGACAGGACTTAGCAATCAGCCCCAGCATTTT	CSVSTGLSNQPQHF
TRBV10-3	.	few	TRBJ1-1	TGTGCCATCAGTTTGGACAGACGAAGGGCTTTCTTT	CAISLDRRRAFF
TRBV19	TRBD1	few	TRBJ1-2	TGTGCCAGTAGTTTACAGGGGGCGCGAGGTGGCTACACCTTC	CASSLQGARGGYTF
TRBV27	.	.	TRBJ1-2	TGTGCCAGCAGTTTAAGGGACCCCGTGAACGGCTACACCTTC	CASSLRDPVNGYTF